This section outlines one T cell receptor (beta chain) sequence together with its context. Data came from immunoSEQ multiplex PCR; TCRdb stores just in-frame clones and leaves some out. This sample yields about 180,000 clones, of which about 90% are seen a single time; 7% belongs to the top ten. Participant reports of clinical history set cohort assignment. With 8 bases removed from V and 7 bases from J, the gap between germline ends came to 14 bases. The CDR3 spans 13 residues. CDR1 is LGHDT and CDR2 is YNNKEL in the germline V gene (reference sequence). This record comes from a study of blood T cell repertoires in COVID-19. Study at large: T cells, B-cell-depleted T cells, or PBMCs supplied cDNA or gDNA.

The sequence derives from a woman aged 45-60 years who had recovered from COVID-19. The chain employs TRBV3-1 (or the pseudogene TRBV3-2) and TRBJ2-2, with D possibly matching TRBD1 (6 bases). The specimen was PBMCs or T cells enriched from blood (not recorded which). CDR3 sequence reads: CASQPEGVGELFF. Here the CDR3 DNA reads TGTGCCAGCCAGCCAGAGGGGGTCGGGGAGCTGTTTTTT.